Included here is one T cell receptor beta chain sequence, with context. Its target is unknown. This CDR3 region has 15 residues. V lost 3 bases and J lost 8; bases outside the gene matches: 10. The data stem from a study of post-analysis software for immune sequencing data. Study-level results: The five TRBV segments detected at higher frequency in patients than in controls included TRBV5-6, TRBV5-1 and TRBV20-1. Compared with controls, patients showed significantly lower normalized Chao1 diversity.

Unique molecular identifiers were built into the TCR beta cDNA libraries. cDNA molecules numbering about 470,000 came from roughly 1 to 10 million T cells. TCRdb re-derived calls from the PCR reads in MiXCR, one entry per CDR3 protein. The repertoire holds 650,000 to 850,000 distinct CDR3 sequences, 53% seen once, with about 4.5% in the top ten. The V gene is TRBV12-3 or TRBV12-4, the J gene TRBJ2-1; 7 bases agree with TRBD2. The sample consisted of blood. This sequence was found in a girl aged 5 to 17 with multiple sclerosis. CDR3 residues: CASSLRAGFQYEQFF. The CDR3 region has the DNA TGTGCCAGCAGTTTGAGAGCGGGATTCCAATATGAGCAGTTCTTC.